This T cell receptor beta chain comes out of a study of OX40 agonist ivuxolimab in advanced cancers. Study details: At 65% to 90% male, the cohort had a mean age of approximately 60 years, ranging from roughly 20 to 79.

Assay used: immunoSEQ multiplex PCR; TCRdb lists only in-frame clones, some missing. The table lists approximately 76,000 clones, roughly nine tenths of them singletons, with under 0.75% in the top ten. This clone was observed a few times. Per the germline V gene, CDR1 is SGHRS and CDR2 is YFSETQ. The length of the CDR3 is 15 residues. The V end was cut by 4 bases, the J end by 0 bases, with 14 bases between. The specimen comprised CD4+ or CD8+ T cells sorted from blood, sampled in a trial of the OX40 agonist ivuxolimab. The chain employs TRBV5-1 and TRBJ2-7; D is tentatively TRBD1 or TRBD2 (5 bases each). The sequence was obtained from an adult with an advanced solid tumor such as melanoma, head and neck, liver or kidney cancer. CDR3 bases: TGCGCCAGCAGCCCCGGGACCTCACTCTCCTACGAGCAGTACTTC. Translation gives CASSPGTSLSYEQYF.